Described below is a single T cell receptor beta chain sequence and its context. The sample originates from a study of blood T cell repertoires in COVID-19. Libraries were prepared by immunoSEQ multiplex PCR; TCRdb keeps only in-frame clonotypes and omits some of them. Of tens of thousands of clones listed, roughly 90% are singletons. The sample taken for sequencing was peripheral blood. This clonotype was obtained from a human donor in a cohort sampled during active COVID-19.

CDR3 coding DNA: TGTGCCAGCAGCTTAACGACAGGGGGCCGCACAGATACGCAGTATTTT. Amino acid sequence: CASSLTTGGRTDTQYF. V gene TRBV11-2 combines with J gene TRBJ2-3; 10 bases fit TRBD1. CDR3 size: 16 residues. The trim removed 2 bases at V and 1 base at J, leaving 3 bases unmatched. Germline lookup yields CDR1 SGHAT and CDR2 FQNNGV.